This is a list of T cell receptor beta chains from one sample in a study of shared clonotypes between healthy human individuals. Measured with immunoSEQ multiplex PCR; TCRdb has only the in-frame clones, and not every one. The table lists 2 million to 2.5 million clones, approximately 93% of them singletons. Sequenced material: naive CD4+ T cells from PBMCs. The receptor source for this set is a man younger than 35 in good health. Some clones in this sample may be carry-over from other donors' samples. Both conserved end residues are part of each CDR3. The D gene is left open where the match is weak. Clone sizes are given selectively: once, few, many, or a class where the clone is expanded.

D | size | J | V | CDR3 | DNA
TRBD2 | - | TRBJ2-7 | TRBV28 | CASSNGQGDSGREREQYF | TGTGCCAGCAGCAACGGACAGGGAGATAGCGGGAGGGAACGCGAGCAGTACTTC
- | - | TRBJ1-4 | TRBV4-1 | CASSPVGHMDEKLFF | TGCGCCAGCAGCCCAGTGGGGCACATGGATGAAAAACTGTTTTTT
TRBD1 | - | TRBJ2-6 | TRBV7-9 | CASSSHSGQGFSGANVLTF | TGTGCCAGCAGCTCCCATTCGGGACAGGGGTTCTCTGGGGCCAACGTCCTGACTTTC
TRBD2 | - | TRBJ2-3 | TRBV5-8 | CASSFSGRATDTQYF | TGTGCCAGCAGCTTTAGCGGGAGGGCCACAGATACGCAGTATTTT
- | - | TRBJ2-7 | TRBV27 | CASSLSGLGYEQYF | TGTGCCAGCAGTTTGTCGGGCCTAGGGTACGAGCAGTACTTC
TRBD2 | - | TRBJ2-1 | TRBV5-3 | CARSGGDSSGPDNEQFF | TGTGCCAGAAGCGGGGGAGACTCTAGCGGGCCCGACAATGAGCAGTTCTTC
- | - | TRBJ2-1 | TRBV7-9 | CASSPQGGGNEQFF | TGTGCCAGCAGCCCCCAAGGGGGAGGCAATGAGCAGTTCTTC
TRBD1 | - | TRBJ1-5 | TRBV28 | CASSKQGLRNQPQHF | TGTGCCAGCAGTAAACAGGGGTTGCGCAATCAGCCCCAGCATTTT
TRBD2 | - | TRBJ2-3 | TRBV9 | CASSVAGGPSTDTQYF | TGTGCCAGCAGCGTAGCGGGAGGCCCAAGCACAGATACGCAGTATTTT
TRBD1 | - | TRBJ2-2 | TRBV5-1 | CASSFTTGGNTGELFF | TGCGCCAGCAGCTTTACGACAGGGGGTAACACCGGGGAGCTGTTTTTT
- | - | TRBJ2-3 | TRBV11-2 | CASSFRVGSTDTQYF | TGTGCCAGCAGCTTCAGGGTGGGAAGCACAGATACGCAGTATTTT
TRBD1 | - | TRBJ2-2 | TRBV7-9 | CASSPGTGFTGELFF | TGTGCCAGCAGCCCAGGGACAGGTTTCACCGGGGAGCTGTTTTTT
- | - | TRBJ1-1 | TRBV21-1 | CASSKGDRDRGRTPNTEAFF | TGTGCCAGCAGCAAAGGGGACCGGGACAGGGGTCGAACCCCGAACACTGAAGCTTTCTTT
- | - | TRBJ1-2 | TRBV6-6 | CASSQQGNYGYTF | TGTGCCAGCAGTCAACAGGGCAACTATGGCTACACCTTC
- | once | TRBJ1-4 | TRBV6-6 | CASSTPGTLAEKLFF | TGTGCCAGCAGTACCCCCGGGACCCTGGCCGAAAAACTGTTTTTT
- | - | TRBJ2-7 | TRBV7-9 | CASSAPGLMYEQYF | TGTGCCAGCAGCGCACCGGGACTGATGTACGAGCAGTACTTC
- | few | TRBJ1-1 | TRBV25-1 | CASSEVGGGNTEAFF | TGTGCCAGCAGTGAAGTAGGCGGGGGAAACACTGAAGCTTTCTTT
- | - | TRBJ1-2 | TRBV29-1 | CSVEGGLGGYTF | TGCAGCGTTGAGGGGGGGCTCGGTGGCTACACCTTC